The sequence of this TCR beta chain was determined in a study of blood T cell repertoires in COVID-19. Sequenced by immunoSEQ multiplex PCR; TCRdb stores in-frame clones only, minus some. This sample has 150,000 to 170,000 clones, with under 95% found just once. The V and J ends lost 3 bases and 6 bases, in that order; junction bases with no gene match: 8. The CDR3 is 15 amino acids. The V gene's germline CDR1 is SGDLS and CDR2 YYNGEE. The rearrangement joins TRBV9 to TRBJ2-5; 10 bases are a match to TRBD2. The origin of this receptor is a man aged 50-59 years with acute or convalescent COVID-19. Specimen: peripheral blood. The CDR3: CASSGSGTSEQTQYF. CDR3 coding DNA: TGTGCCAGCAGCGGGTCCGGGACTAGCGAGCAGACCCAGTACTTC. The variable domain in full, with the rest retrieved from reference TRBV9 and TRBJ2-5, is DSGVTQTPKHLITATGQRVTLRCSPRSGDLSVYWYQQSLDQGLQFLIQYYNGEERAKGNILERFSAQQFPDLHSELNLSSLELGDSALYFCASSGSGTSEQTQYFGPGTRLLVL.